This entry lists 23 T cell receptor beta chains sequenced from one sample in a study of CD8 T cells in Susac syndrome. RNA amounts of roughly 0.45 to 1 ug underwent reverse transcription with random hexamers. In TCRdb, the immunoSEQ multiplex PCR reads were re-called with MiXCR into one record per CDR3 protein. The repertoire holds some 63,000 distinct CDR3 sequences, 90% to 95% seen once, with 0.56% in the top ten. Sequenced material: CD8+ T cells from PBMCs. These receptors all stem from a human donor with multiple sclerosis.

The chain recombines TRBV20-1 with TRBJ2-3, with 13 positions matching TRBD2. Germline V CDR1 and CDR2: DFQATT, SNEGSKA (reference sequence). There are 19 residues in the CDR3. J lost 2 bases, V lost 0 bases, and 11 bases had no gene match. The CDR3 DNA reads TGCAGTGCTAGAGATACCGGGACTAGCGGGGTCAAATTCACAGATACGCAGTATTTT. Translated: CSARDTGTSGVKFTDTQYF.

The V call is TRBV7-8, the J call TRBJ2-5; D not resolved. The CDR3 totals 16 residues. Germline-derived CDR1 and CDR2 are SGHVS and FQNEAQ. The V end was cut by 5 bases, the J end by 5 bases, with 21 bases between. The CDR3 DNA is TGTGCCAGCAGCCTAATACTCGACCCTTCCGGGGAGACCCAGTACTTC. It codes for CASSLILDPSGETQYF.

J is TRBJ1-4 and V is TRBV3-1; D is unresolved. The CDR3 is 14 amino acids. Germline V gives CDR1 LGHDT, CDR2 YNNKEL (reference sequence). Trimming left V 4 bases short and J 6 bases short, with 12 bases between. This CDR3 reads CASSPIPLDEKLFF. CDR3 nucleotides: TGTGCCAGCAGCCCCATACCCCTTGATGAAAAACTGTTTTTT.

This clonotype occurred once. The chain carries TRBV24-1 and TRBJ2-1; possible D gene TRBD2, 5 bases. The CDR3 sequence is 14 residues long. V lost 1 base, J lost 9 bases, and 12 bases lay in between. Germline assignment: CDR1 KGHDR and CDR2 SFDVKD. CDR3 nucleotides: TGTGCCACCAGTGATTTAGAGCGGCCGGGTGAGCAGTTCTTC. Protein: CATSDLERPGEQFF.

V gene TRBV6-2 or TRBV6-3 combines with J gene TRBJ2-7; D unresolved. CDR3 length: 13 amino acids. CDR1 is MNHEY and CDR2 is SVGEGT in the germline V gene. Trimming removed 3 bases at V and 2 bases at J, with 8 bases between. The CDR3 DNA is TGTGCCAGCAGTTATCTGCAGGCCTACGAGCAGTACTTC. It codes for CASSYLQAYEQYF.

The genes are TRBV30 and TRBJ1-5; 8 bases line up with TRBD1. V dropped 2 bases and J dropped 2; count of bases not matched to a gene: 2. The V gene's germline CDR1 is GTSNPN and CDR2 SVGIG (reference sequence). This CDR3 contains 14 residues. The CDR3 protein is CAWSSGQGNQPQHF. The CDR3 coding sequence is TGTGCCTGGAGTTCGGGACAGGGCAATCAGCCCCAGCATTTT.

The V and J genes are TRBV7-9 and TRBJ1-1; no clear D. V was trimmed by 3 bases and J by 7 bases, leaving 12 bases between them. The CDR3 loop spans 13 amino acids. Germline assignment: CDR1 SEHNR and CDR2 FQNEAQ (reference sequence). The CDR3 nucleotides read TGTGCCAGCAGCTTTATTGAGGAGGTTGAAGCTTTCTTT. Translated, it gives CASSFIEEVEAFF.

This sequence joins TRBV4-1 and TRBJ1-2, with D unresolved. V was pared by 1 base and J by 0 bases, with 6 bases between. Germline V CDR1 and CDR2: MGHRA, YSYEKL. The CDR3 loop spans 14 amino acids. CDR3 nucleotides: TGCGCCAGCAGCCAAGTAGCTACTAACTATGGCTACACCTTC. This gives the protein CASSQVATNYGYTF.

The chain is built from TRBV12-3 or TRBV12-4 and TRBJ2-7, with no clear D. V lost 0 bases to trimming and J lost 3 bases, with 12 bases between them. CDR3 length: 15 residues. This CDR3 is CASSLAPGGDYEQYF. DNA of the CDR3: TGTGCCAGCAGTTTAGCCCCTGGCGGTGACTACGAGCAGTACTTC.

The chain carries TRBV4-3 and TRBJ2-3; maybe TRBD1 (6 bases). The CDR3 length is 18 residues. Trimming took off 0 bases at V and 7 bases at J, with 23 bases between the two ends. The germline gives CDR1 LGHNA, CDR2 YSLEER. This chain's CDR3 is CASSQDPVQGGGSNTQYF. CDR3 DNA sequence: TGCGCCAGCAGCCAAGATCCGGTACAGGGTGGAGGTTCGAATACGCAGTATTTT.

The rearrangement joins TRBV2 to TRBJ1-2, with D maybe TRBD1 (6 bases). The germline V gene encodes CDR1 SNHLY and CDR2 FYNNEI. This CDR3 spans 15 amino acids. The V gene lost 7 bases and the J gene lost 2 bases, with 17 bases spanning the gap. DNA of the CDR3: TGTGCCAGCACGACAGGAGATTCCCGCAACTATGGCTACACCTTC. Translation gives CASTTGDSRNYGYTF.

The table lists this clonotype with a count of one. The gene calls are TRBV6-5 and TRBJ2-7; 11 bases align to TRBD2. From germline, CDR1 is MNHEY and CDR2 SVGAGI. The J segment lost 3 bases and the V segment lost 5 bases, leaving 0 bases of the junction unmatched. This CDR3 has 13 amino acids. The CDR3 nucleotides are TGTGCCAGCAGTGGGACTAGCGGCTACGAGCAGTACTTC. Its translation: CASSGTSGYEQYF.

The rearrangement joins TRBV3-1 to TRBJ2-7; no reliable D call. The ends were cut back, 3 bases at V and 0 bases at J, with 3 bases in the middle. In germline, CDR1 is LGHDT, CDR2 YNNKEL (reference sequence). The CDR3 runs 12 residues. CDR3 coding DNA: TGTGCCAGCAGCCAGGGCTCCTACGAGCAGTACTTC. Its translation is CASSQGSYEQYF.

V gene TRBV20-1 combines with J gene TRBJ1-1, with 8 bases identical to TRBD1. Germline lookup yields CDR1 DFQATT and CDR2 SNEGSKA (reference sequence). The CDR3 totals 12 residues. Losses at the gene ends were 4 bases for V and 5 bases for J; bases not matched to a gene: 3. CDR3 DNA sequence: TGCAGTGCTAACGGACAGGGAACTGAAGCTTTCTTT. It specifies CSANGQGTEAFF.

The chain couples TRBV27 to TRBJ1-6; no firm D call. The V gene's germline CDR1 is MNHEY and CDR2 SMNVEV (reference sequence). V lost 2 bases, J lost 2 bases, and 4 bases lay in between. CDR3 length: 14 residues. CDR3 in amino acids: CASSLGAYNSPLHF. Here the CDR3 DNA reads TGTGCCAGCAGTTTAGGGGCCTATAATTCACCCCTCCACTTT.

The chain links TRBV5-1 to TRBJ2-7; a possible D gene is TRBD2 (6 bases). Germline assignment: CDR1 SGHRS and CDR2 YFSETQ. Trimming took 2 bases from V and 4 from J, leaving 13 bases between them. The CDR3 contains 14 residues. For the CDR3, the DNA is TGCGCCAGCAGCTTTGGAGGGCTAGTTTACGAGCAGTACTTC. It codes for CASSFGGLVYEQYF. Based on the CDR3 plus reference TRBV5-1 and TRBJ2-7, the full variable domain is KAGVTQTPRYLIKTRGQQVTLSCSPISGHRSVSWYQQTPGQGLQFLFEYFSETQRNKGNFPGRFSGRQFSNSRSEMNVSTLELGDSALYLCASSFGGLVYEQYFGPGTRLTVT.

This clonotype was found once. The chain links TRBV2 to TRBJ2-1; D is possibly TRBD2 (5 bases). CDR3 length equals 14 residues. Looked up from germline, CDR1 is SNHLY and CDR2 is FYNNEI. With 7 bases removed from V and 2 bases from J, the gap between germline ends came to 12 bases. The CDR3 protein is CASTPGNPYNEQFF. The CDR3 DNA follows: TGTGCCAGCACACCGGGGAACCCCTACAATGAGCAGTTCTTC.

The CDR3 protein is CASSLDQGGGETQYF. The DNA of the CDR3 is TGTGCCAGCAGCTTAGACCAGGGAGGGGGGGAGACCCAGTACTTC. The V gene is TRBV13, the J gene TRBJ2-5, with D possibly matching TRBD2 (7 bases). CDR1 is PRHDT and CDR2 is FYEKMQ in the germline V gene (reference sequence). The CDR3 is 15 amino acids. The V and J ends lost 1 base and 5 bases respectively, with 14 bases between them. Together with reference TRBV13 and TRBJ2-5, the CDR3 gives the full variable domain: AAGVIQSPRHLIKEKRETATLKCYPIPRHDTVYWYQQGPGQDPQFLISFYEKMQSDKGSIPDRFSAQQFSDYHSELNMSSLELGDSALYFCASSLDQGGGETQYFGPGTRLLVL.

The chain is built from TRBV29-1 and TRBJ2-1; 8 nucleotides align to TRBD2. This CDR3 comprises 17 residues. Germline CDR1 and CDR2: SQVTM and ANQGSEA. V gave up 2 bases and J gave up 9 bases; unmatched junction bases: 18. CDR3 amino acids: CSVEPGSGSGRVFEQFF. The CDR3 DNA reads TGCAGCGTTGAACCCGGCTCGGGCAGCGGGAGAGTCTTTGAGCAGTTCTTC.

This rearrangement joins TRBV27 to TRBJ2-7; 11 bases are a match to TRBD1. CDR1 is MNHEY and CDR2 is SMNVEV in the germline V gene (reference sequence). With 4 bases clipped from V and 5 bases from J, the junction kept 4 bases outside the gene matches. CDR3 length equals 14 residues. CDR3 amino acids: CASSSGTGGNEQYF. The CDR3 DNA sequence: TGTGCCAGCAGTTCCGGGACAGGGGGAAACGAGCAGTACTTC.

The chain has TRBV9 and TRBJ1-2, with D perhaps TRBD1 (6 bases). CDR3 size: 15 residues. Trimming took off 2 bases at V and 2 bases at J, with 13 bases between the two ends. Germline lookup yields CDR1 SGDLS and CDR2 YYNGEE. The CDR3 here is CASSVDTGQNYGYTF. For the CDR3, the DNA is TGTGCCAGCAGCGTCGATACAGGGCAGAACTATGGCTACACCTTC.

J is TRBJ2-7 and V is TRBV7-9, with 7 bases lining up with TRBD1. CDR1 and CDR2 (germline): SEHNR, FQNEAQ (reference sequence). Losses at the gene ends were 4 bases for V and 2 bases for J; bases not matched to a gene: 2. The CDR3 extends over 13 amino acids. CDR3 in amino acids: CASSSDRTYEQYF. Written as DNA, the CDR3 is TGTGCCAGCAGCTCGGACAGGACCTACGAGCAGTACTTC.

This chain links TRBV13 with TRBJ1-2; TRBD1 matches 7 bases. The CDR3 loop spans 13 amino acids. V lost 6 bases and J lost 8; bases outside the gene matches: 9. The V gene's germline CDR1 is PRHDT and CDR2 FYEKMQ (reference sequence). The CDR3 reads CASRIQQGQGYTF. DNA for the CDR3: TGTGCCAGCAGGATACAACAGGGGCAGGGCTACACCTTC.